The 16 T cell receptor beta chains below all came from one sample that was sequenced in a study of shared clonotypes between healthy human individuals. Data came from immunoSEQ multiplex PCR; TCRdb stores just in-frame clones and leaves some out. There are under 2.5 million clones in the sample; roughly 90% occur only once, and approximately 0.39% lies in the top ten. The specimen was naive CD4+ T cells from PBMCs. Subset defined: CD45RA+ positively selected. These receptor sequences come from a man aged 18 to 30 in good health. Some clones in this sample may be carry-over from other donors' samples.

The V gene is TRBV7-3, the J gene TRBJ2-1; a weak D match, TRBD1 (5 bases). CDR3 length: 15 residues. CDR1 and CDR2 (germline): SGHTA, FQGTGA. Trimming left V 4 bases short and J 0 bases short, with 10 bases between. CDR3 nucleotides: TGTGCCAGCAGCTCCAACAGGAGCTCCTACAATGAGCAGTTCTTC. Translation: CASSSNRSSYNEQFF.

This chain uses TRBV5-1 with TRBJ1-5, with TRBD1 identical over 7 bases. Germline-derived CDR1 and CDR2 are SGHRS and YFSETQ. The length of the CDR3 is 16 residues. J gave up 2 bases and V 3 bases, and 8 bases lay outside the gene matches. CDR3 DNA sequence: TGCGCCAGCAGCTATCCTAAGACAGGGTGCAATCAGCCCCAGCATTTT. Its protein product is CASSYPKTGCNQPQHF.

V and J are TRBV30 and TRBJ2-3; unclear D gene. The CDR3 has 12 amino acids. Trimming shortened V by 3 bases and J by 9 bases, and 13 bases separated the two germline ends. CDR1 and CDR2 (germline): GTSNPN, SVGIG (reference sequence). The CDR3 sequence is CAWSADSVTQYF. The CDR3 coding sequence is TGTGCCTGGAGCGCCGACTCCGTAACGCAGTATTTT.

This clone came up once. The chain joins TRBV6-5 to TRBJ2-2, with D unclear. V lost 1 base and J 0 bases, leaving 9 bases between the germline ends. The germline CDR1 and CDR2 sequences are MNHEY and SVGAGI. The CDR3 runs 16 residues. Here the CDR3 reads CASSYLAAPNTGELFF. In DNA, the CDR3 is TGTGCCAGCAGTTACTTGGCAGCCCCGAACACCGGGGAGCTGTTTTTT.

CDR3 sequence (DNA): TGCGCCAGCACCAGCGGGGGAACCGGGGAGCTGTTTTTT. Translating it yields CASTSGGTGELFF. The chain uses TRBV10-1 and TRBJ2-2; 8 bases fit TRBD2. This CDR3 contains 13 residues. J lost 5 bases, V lost 7 bases, and 3 bases had no gene match. Germline CDR1 and CDR2: WNHNN and SYGVQD (reference sequence).

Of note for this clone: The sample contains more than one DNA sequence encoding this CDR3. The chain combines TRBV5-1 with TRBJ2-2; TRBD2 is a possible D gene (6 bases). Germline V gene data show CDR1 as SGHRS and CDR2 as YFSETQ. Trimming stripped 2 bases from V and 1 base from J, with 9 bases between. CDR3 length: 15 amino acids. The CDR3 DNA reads TGCGCCAGCAGCTTTAGCGGCCAGAACACCGGGGAGCTGTTTTTT. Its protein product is CASSFSGQNTGELFF. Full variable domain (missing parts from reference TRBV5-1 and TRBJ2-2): KAGVTQTPRYLIKTRGQQVTLSCSPISGHRSVSWYQQTPGQGLQFLFEYFSETQRNKGNFPGRFSGRQFSNSRSEMNVSTLELGDSALYLCASSFSGQNTGELFFGEGSRLTVL.

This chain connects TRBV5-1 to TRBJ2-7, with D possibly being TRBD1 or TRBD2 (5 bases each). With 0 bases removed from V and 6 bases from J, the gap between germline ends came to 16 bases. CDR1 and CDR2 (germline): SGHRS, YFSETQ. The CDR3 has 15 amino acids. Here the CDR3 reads CASSLETALRAEQYF. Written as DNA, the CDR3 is TGCGCCAGCAGCTTGGAGACAGCGTTGAGGGCCGAGCAGTACTTC. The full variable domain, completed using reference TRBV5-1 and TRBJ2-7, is KAGVTQTPRYLIKTRGQQVTLSCSPISGHRSVSWYQQTPGQGLQFLFEYFSETQRNKGNFPGRFSGRQFSNSRSEMNVSTLELGDSALYLCASSLETALRAEQYFGPGTRLTVT.

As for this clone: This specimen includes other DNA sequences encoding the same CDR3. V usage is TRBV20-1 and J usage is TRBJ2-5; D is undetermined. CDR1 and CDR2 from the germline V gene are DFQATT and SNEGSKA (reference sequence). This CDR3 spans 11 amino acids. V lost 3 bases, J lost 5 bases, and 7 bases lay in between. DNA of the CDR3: TGCAGTGCTAGGCCTCTGGAGACCCAGTACTTC. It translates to CSARPLETQYF.

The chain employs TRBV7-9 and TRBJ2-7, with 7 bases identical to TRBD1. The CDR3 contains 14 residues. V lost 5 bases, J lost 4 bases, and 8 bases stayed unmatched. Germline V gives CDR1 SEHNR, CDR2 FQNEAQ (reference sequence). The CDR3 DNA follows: TGTGCCAGCAGCCCCGGACAGGCCACATACGAGCAGTACTTC. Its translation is CASSPGQATYEQYF.

The CDR3 is CASSGPAGAGNTIYF. CDR3 coding DNA: TGTGCCAGCAGCGGCCCGGCAGGAGCTGGAAACACCATATATTTT. The chain employs TRBV28 and TRBJ1-3; D is undetermined. This CDR3 is 15 amino acids long. Deletions cut 6 bases from V and 2 bases from J, with 14 bases between. From germline, CDR1 is MDHEN and CDR2 SYDVKM.

The CDR3 is CASSLVGLDVWNTEAFF. The CDR3 DNA follows: TGTGCCAGCAGTTTAGTCGGGTTGGACGTTTGGAACACTGAAGCTTTCTTT. J is TRBJ1-1 and V is TRBV27; D gene ambiguous. Per the germline V gene, CDR1 is MNHEY and CDR2 is SMNVEV (reference sequence). The CDR3 is 17 residues long. V lost 2 bases, J lost 1 base, and 17 bases lay in between.

CDR3 sequence: CASRRDREYGYTF. CDR3 sequence (DNA): TGTGCCAGTAGGCGGGACAGGGAGTATGGCTACACCTTC. The V gene is TRBV19, the J gene TRBJ1-2; 9 nucleotides line up with TRBD1. CDR1 is LNHDA and CDR2 is SQIVND in the germline V gene (reference sequence). The CDR3 length is 13 residues. Trimming at V came to 6 bases and at J to 5 bases, leaving 4 bases not matched to a gene.

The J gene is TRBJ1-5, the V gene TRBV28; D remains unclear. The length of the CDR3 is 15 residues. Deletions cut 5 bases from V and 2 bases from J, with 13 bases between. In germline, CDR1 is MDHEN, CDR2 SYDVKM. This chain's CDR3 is CASSNGEAGNQPQHF. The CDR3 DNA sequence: TGTGCCAGCAGTAACGGAGAGGCAGGCAATCAGCCCCAGCATTTT.

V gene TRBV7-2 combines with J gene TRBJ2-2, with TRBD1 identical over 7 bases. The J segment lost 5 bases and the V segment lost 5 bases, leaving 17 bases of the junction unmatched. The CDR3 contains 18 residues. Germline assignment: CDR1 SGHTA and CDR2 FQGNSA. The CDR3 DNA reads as TGTGCCAGCAGCGACCGGGCCACAAACAGGGGAAGTACCGGGGAGCTGTTTTTT. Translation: CASSDRATNRGSTGELFF.

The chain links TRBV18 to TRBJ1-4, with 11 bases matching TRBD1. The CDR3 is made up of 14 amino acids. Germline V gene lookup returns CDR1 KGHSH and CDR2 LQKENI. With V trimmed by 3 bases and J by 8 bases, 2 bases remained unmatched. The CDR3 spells CASSPGQGEEKLFF. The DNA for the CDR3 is TGTGCCAGCTCACCGGGACAGGGGGAGGAAAAACTGTTTTTT.

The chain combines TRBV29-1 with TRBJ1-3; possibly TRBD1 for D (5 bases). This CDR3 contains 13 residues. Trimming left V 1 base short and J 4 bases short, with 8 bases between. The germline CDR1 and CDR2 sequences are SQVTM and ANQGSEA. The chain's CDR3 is CSVEGTQGNTIYF. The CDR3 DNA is TGCAGCGTTGAAGGGACACAGGGAAACACCATATATTTT.